This is a list of T cell receptor beta chains from one sample in a study of shared clonotypes between healthy human individuals. Assay used: immunoSEQ multiplex PCR; TCRdb lists only in-frame clones, some missing. The table includes 170,000 or so clones, 60% to 75% detected once. Sequencing input: memory CD4+ T cells sorted from blood. The receptors originated from a man aged 30-40 years in good health. CDR3s include the opening cysteine and the closing phenylalanine or tryptophan. A D gene is named only where the DNA matches it firmly. Size tells how often a clone was seen (once, few, many) or the class of an expanded clone, and some rows leave it out.

-,TRBV5-4,TRBJ2-1,-,CASSSGTRGLNEQFF,TGTGCCAGCAGCTCCGGGACAAGGGGTTTAAATGAGCAGTTCTTC
-,TRBV7-8,TRBJ2-7,few,CASSLGGGLVEQYF,TGTGCCAGCAGCTTAGGTGGGGGGTTGGTTGAGCAGTACTTC
-,TRBV6-4,TRBJ1-1,-,CASSVSMNTEAFF,TGTGCCAGCAGCGTCTCTATGAACACTGAAGCTTTCTTT
-,TRBV11-2,TRBJ2-1,-,CASSLGGSGGYNEQFF,TGTGCCAGCAGCTTAGGTGGTAGCGGAGGGTACAATGAGCAGTTCTTC
-,TRBV4-3,TRBJ2-3,once,CASSRKAGTDTQYF,TGCGCCAGCAGCCGCAAGGCAGGGACAGATACGCAGTATTTT
TRBD1,TRBV5-1,TRBJ2-1,-,CASSLQGQGGNNEQFF,TGCGCCAGCAGCTTACAGGGACAGGGCGGGAACAATGAGCAGTTCTTC
-,TRBV6-5,TRBJ1-3,-,CASRRSGRGNTIYF,TGTGCCAGTCGGCGCTCCGGCCGGGGGAACACCATATATTTT
-,TRBV7-9,TRBJ2-3,-,CASRPGTTGTDTQYF,TGTGCCAGCAGGCCCGGGACCACCGGCACAGATACGCAGTATTTT
-,TRBV5-6,TRBJ2-7,-,CATTRGAARSEQYF,TGTGCCACCACCAGGGGGGCCGCCCGAAGCGAGCAGTACTTC
-,TRBV19,TRBJ2-5,once,CASSQGRQETQYF,TGTGCCAGTAGTCAGGGACGGCAAGAGACCCAGTACTTC
TRBD1,TRBV15,TRBJ1-4,-,CATSRGDRVNEKLFF,TGTGCCACCAGCAGGGGAGACAGGGTTAATGAAAAACTGTTTTTT
-,TRBV13,TRBJ2-3,-,CASVARGTDTQYF,TGTGCCAGCGTTGCCCGGGGCACAGATACGCAGTATTTT
-,TRBV5-1,TRBJ2-5,-,CASSFLYQETQYF,TGCGCCAGCAGCTTCTTGTACCAAGAGACCCAGTACTTC
TRBD1,TRBV5-5,TRBJ1-2,-,CASSLDFKGQRNNYGYTF,TGTGCCAGCAGCTTGGATTTTAAGGGACAGCGAAATAACTATGGCTACACCTTC
-,TRBV5-1,TRBJ2-5,-,CASSLSLAKETQYF,TGCGCCAGCAGCTTGTCGCTAGCCAAAGAGACCCAGTACTTC
TRBD2,TRBV10-2,TRBJ2-5,-,CASSVGLAGGETQYF,TGCGCCAGCAGTGTCGGACTAGCGGGAGGAGAGACCCAGTACTTC
-,TRBV28,TRBJ1-3,few,CASSLRANTIYF,TGTGCCAGCAGTCTCAGGGCGAACACCATATATTTT
-,TRBV29-1,TRBJ2-3,-,CSVSREIDTQYF,TGCAGCGTTTCGAGGGAGATAGATACGCAGTATTTT